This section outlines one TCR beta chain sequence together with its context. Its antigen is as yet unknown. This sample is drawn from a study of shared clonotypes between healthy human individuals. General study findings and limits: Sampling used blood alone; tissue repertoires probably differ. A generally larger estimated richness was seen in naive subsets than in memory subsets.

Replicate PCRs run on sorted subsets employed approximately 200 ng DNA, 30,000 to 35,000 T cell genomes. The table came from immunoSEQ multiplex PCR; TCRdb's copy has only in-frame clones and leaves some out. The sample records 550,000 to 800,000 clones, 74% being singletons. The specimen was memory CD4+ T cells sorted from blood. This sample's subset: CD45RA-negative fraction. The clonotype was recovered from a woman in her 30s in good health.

DNA for the CDR3: TGTGCCAGCGGAAGGGGTTCAGGCTACAATGAGCAGTTCTTC. Protein: CASGRGSGYNEQFF. V and J are TRBV18 and TRBJ2-1, with TRBD1 as a possible D gene (5 bases). V was clipped by 8 bases and J by 3 bases, with 14 bases between them. CDR1 is KGHSH and CDR2 is LQKENI in the germline V gene. The CDR3 covers 14 residues. The full variable domain, completed using reference TRBV18 and TRBJ2-1, is NAGVMQNPRHLVRRRGQEARLRCSPMKGHSHVYWYRQLPEEGLKFMVYLQKENIIDESGMPKERFSAEFPKEGPSILRIQQVVRGDSAAYFCASGRGSGYNEQFFGPGTRLTVL.